These 9 T cell receptor beta chains were sequenced from one sample in a study of cytomegalovirus exposure and HLA in healthy donors. The PCR used 60 Vbeta and 13 Jbeta primers. Profiling relied on immunoSEQ multiplex PCR, and the TCRdb table lists in-frame clones only, not all of them. The profile shows about 100,000 clones, under 80% of them singletons. Sequences were obtained from PBMCs. The receptors shown here come from a woman in her 40s in good health and CMV-seropositive.

CDR3 residues: CASSPPGGLYEQYF. The DNA for the CDR3 is TGTGCCAGTAGTCCGCCTGGGGGACTCTACGAGCAGTACTTC. This rearrangement joins TRBV19 to TRBJ2-7; D is possibly TRBD2 (6 bases). Trimming removed 5 bases at V and 3 bases at J, with 14 bases between. Germline lookup yields CDR1 LNHDA and CDR2 SQIVND (reference sequence). CDR3 length: 14 residues.

The V call is TRBV30, the J call TRBJ1-1; possible D gene TRBD1, 5 bases. Germline CDR1 and CDR2: GTSNPN and SVGIG (reference sequence). The length of the CDR3 is 12 residues. Trimming cost V 7 bases and J 0 bases, with 9 bases left between them. Written as DNA, the CDR3 is TGTGCCTTCTCAGGGTTGAACACTGAAGCTTTCTTT. Its translation is CAFSGLNTEAFF.

The chain is built from TRBV23-1 and TRBJ1-1, with D possibly being TRBD1 (5 bases). TRBV23-1 is marked as an open reading frame, function uncertain. The length of the CDR3 is 14 residues. The ends were cut back, 4 bases at V and 1 base at J, with 10 bases in the middle. The CDR3 sequence is CASSPFDRNTEAFF. As DNA, the CDR3 is TGCGCCAGCAGTCCTTTCGACAGGAACACTGAAGCTTTCTTT.

The rearrangement links TRBV5-1 to TRBJ1-1; 7 nucleotides match TRBD1. Per germline, CDR1 SGHRS and CDR2 YFSETQ. With V trimmed by 0 bases and J by 1 base, 3 bases remained unmatched. This CDR3 spans 15 amino acids. The DNA for the CDR3 is TGCGCCAGCAGCTTGGGGGACAGTCGGAACACTGAAGCTTTCTTT. The encoded protein is CASSLGDSRNTEAFF.

V and J are TRBV7-9 and TRBJ1-6, with D unresolved. CDR3 size: 13 residues. Germline CDR1 SEHNR, CDR2 FQNEAQ (reference sequence). V lost 1 base and J 10 bases, leaving 8 bases between the germline ends. CDR3 DNA: TGTGCCAGCAGCTTAGGAGCGGGCTCACCCCTCCACTTT. Translation: CASSLGAGSPLHF.

V and J are TRBV7-8 and TRBJ1-2; perhaps TRBD1 as D (6 bases). Trimming shortened V by 4 bases and J by 7 bases, and 19 bases separated the two germline ends. CDR1 SGHVS and CDR2 FQNEAQ come from the germline V gene. The CDR3 is 15 residues long. The CDR3 DNA reads TGTGCCAGCAGCTACAACGCAGGGGCAGCACTTGGCTACACCTTC. Protein product: CASSYNAGAALGYTF.

CDR3 DNA sequence: TGTGCCAGCGGTAGACAGACAAGTAATGAAAAACTGTTTTTT. This encodes CASGRQTSNEKLFF. The chain employs TRBV6-1 and TRBJ1-4; perhaps TRBD1 as D (5 bases). CDR1 and CDR2 (germline): MNHNS, SASEGT. Trimming cost V 8 bases and J 4 bases, with 14 bases left between them. The CDR3 totals 14 residues.

This clone occurred once. The V and J genes are TRBV7-2 and TRBJ2-7; D is uncertain. CDR3 length: 12 amino acids. The germline CDR1 and CDR2 sequences are SGHTA and FQGNSA. The V and J ends lost 4 bases and 7 bases respectively, with 11 bases between them. The CDR3, as DNA: TGTGCCAGCAGCTCATCGACCGGGGAGCAGTACTTC. Translated: CASSSSTGEQYF.

The rearrangement joins TRBV15 to TRBJ2-7; 10 bases map to TRBD2. The CDR3 totals 16 residues. The germline gives CDR1 LNHNV, CDR2 YYDKDF (reference sequence). V gave up 1 base and J gave up 1 base; unmatched junction bases: 4. Written as DNA, the CDR3 is TGTGCCACCAGCAGAGCAGCGGGGGGGCAGTCCTACGAGCAGTACTTC. This sequence encodes CATSRAAGGQSYEQYF.